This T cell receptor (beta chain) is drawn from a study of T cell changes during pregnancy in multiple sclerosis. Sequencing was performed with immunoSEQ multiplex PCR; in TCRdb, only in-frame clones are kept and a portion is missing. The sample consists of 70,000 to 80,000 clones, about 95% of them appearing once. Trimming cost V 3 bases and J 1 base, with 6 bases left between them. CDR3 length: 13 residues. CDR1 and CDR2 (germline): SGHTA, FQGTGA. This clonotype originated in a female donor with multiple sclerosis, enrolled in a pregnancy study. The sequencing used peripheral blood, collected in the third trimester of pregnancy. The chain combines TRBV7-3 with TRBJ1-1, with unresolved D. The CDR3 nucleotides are TGTGCCAGCAGCTTGGGCAGGAACACTGAAGCTTTCTTT. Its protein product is CASSLGRNTEAFF.